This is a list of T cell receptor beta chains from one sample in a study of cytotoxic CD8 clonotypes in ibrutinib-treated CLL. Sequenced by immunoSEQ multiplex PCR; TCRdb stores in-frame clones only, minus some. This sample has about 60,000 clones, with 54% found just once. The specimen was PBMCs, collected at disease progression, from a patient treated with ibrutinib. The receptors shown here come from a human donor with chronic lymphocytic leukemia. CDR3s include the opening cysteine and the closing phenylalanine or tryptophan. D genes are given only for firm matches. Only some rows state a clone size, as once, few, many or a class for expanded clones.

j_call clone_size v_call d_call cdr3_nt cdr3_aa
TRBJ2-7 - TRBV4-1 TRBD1 TGCGCCAGCAGCCAGGGACAGGGACTCGTCTACGAGCAGTACTTC CASSQGQGLVYEQYF
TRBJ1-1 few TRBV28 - TGTGCCAGCAGTCAACCCTGGTCCCCTACGGAAGCTTTCTTT CASSQPWSPTEAFF
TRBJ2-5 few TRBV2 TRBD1 TGTGCCAGCAGTGCCGACAGGGGGGAGACCCAGTACTTC CASSADRGETQYF
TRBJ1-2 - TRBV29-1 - TGCAGCGTTCCCGGGACAACTAACTATGGCTACACCTTC CSVPGTTNYGYTF
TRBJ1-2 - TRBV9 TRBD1 TGTGCCAGCAGAAATAGTAAGGGGGCGAAGGGCTATGGCTACACCTTC CASRNSKGAKGYGYTF
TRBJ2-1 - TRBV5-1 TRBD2 TGCGCCAGCAGCTGGACTAGCGGGATTGTCTACAATGAGCAGTTCTTC CASSWTSGIVYNEQFF
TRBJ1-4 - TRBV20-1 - TGCAGTGCTAGAGGGTTCGAAAAACTGTTTTTT CSARGFEKLFF
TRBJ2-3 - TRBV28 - TGTGCCAGCAGTTTGTCCAAAGATACGCAGTATTTT CASSLSKDTQYF
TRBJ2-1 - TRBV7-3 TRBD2 TGTGCCAGCAGCCCCTGGACTAGCGGGCACAATGAGCAGTTCTTC CASSPWTSGHNEQFF
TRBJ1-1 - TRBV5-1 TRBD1 TGCGCCAGCAGTCCACAGGGGGCGATCACTGAAGCTTTCTTT CASSPQGAITEAFF
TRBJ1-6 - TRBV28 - TGTGCCAGCATCTCCGGGGCCGCGAGCTCCTATAATTCACCCCTCCACTTT CASISGAASSYNSPLHF
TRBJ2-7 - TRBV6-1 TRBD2 TGTGCCAGCAGCCAGGGACTACCTTACGAGCAGTACTTC CASSQGLPYEQYF
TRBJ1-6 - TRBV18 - TGTGCCAGCTCCCCGACATCCCAGATCGGGACCCTAAATTCACCCCTCCACTTT CASSPTSQIGTLNSPLHF
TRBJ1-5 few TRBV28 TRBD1 TGTGCCAGCAGTTGGGGACAGAATCAGCCCCAGCATTTT CASSWGQNQPQHF
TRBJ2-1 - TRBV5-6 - TGTGCCAGCAGCTTGGTGGTAGCACATGAGCAGTTCTTC CASSLVVAHEQFF
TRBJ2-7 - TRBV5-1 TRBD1 TGCGCCAGCAGCGGGACAGGGGACTCCTACGAGCAGTACTTC CASSGTGDSYEQYF
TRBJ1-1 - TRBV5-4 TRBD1 TGTGCCAGCAGCTTGGGGGGGACAGGCCCATGGAAGAACACTGAAGCTTTCTTT CASSLGGTGPWKNTEAFF
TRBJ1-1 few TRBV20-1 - TGCAGTGCTAGAAGCCTAGGAGCTTTCTTT CSARSLGAFF
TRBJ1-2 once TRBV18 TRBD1 TGTGCCAGCTCACCCGGACAGGGTTTGGCCTATGGCTACACCTTC CASSPGQGLAYGYTF
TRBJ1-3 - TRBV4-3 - TGCGCCAGCAGCCAAGTGGCGAGATCTACTTTCTCTGGAAACACCATATATTTT CASSQVARSTFSGNTIYF
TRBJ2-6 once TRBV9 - TGTGCCAGCAGCGTATCCGGGACACTTAACTCTGGGGCCAACGTCCTGACTTTC CASSVSGTLNSGANVLTF
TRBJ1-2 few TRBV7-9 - TGTGCCAGCAACAGAGACGGTAACTATGGCTACACCTTC CASNRDGNYGYTF
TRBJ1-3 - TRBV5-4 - TGTGCCAGCAGCCCTAACCGGGACATAACTGGAAACACCATATATTTT CASSPNRDITGNTIYF
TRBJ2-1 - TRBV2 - TGTGCCAGCAGTGAACCGGCGGGTCGCTCCTACAATGAGCAGTTCTTC CASSEPAGRSYNEQFF
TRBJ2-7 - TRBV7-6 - TGTGCCAGCAGCGAGGCTGCCCGGGACCTTCCCCACGAGCAGTACTTC CASSEAARDLPHEQYF
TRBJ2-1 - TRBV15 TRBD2 TGTGCCACCAGCAGAGGGGGACTAGCGGGGGGCAATGAGCAGTTCTTC CATSRGGLAGGNEQFF
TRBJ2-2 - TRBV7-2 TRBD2 TGTGCCAGCAGCCCGCTGGGACTAGTCTTGACCGGGGAGCTGTTTTTT CASSPLGLVLTGELFF
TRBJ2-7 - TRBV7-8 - TGTGCCAGCAGCTTACAGGGGACCCCCAACGAGCAGTACTTC CASSLQGTPNEQYF
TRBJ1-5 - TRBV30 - TGTGCCTGGAGTGGAACGACAGTAAGCAATCAGCCCCAGCATTTT CAWSGTTVSNQPQHF
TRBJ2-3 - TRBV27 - TGTGCCAGCAGAAAAATCCGACTCACTAGCACAGATACGCAGTATTTT CASRKIRLTSTDTQYF
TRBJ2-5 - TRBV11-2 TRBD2 TGTGCCAGCAGCTCCCCAGCGGGGAGGGGAGAGACCCAGTACTTC CASSSPAGRGETQYF
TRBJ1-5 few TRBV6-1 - TGTGCCAGCAGTGAAAGCCCGATCTGGCCCCAGCATTTT CASSESPIWPQHF
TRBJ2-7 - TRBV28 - TGTGCCAGCAGTCCTTCGACCGGTACGGCTAGCGCCTTCCGACGCTCCTACGAGCAGTACTTC CASSPSTGTASAFRRSYEQYF
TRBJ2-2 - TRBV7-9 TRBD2 TGTGCCAGCAGCCCAATGACTAGCGGTAACACCGGGGAGCTGTTTTTT CASSPMTSGNTGELFF
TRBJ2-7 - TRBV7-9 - TGTGCCAGCATATCTCCAGCAGGGAACGAGCAGTACTTC CASISPAGNEQYF
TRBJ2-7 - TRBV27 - TGTGCCAGCAGTTTAGACAGGAGGAACGAGCAGTACTTC CASSLDRRNEQYF
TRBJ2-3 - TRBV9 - TGTGCCAGCAGCGTAGGGAGGGCAGGACCCTATGGAGATACGCAGTATTTT CASSVGRAGPYGDTQYF
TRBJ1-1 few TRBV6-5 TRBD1 TGTGCCAGCAGTGAGGGACAGCCCATGGGGGCTTTCTTT CASSEGQPMGAFF
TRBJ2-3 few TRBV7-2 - TGTGCCAGCAGCTTAGGGCGGGGAGATACGCAGTATTTT CASSLGRGDTQYF
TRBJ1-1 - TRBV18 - TGTGCCACTCAACAGGGTTCGGACACTGAAGCTTTCTTT CATQQGSDTEAFF